These 10 T cell receptor beta chains share one sample of origin, sequenced in a study of OX40 agonist ivuxolimab in advanced cancers. Profiled with immunoSEQ multiplex PCR; TCRdb holds only in-frame clones, not every one. This sample carries 100,000 or so clones, 90% of them seen once, and the ten largest clones take more than 0.25%. The source was CD4+ or CD8+ T cells sorted from blood, collected in a trial of the OX40 agonist ivuxolimab. These receptor sequences come from an adult with an advanced solid tumor such as melanoma, head and neck, liver or kidney cancer.

The CDR3 DNA is TGTGCCCCACAGGGGGCTAATGAAAAACTGTTTTTT. Protein sequence: CAPQGANEKLFF. The gene calls are TRBV28 and TRBJ1-4, with TRBD1 matching over 8 bases. The CDR3 covers 12 residues. CDR1 is MDHEN, CDR2 SYDVKM, per germline. V lost 11 bases, J lost 3 bases, and 2 bases stayed unmatched.

This chain joins TRBV5-5 and TRBJ2-5; D may be TRBD2 (5 bases). The germline V and J ends were trimmed by 6 bases and 1 base, with 16 bases remaining between them. This CDR3 has 15 amino acids. CDR1 SGHKS and CDR2 YYEKEE come from the germline V gene (reference sequence). CDR3 residues: CASTTNIAPQETQYF. The CDR3 DNA follows: TGTGCCAGCACCACGAACATAGCGCCCCAAGAGACCCAGTACTTC.

The genes are TRBV9 and TRBJ2-4; no clear D gene. The CDR3 contains 12 residues. CDR1 is SGDLS and CDR2 is YYNGEE in the germline V gene. V shed 1 base and J shed 15 bases, with 14 bases lying between them. The CDR3 region has the DNA TGTGCCAGCAGCGTAAGCGATGGCAGTCTGTACTTC. This sequence encodes CASSVSDGSLYF.

The rearrangement links TRBV25-1 to TRBJ2-5; possibly TRBD2 for D (6 bases). TRBJ2-7 explains the end of the DNA better; the J call may be wrong. The germline CDR1 and CDR2 sequences are MGHDK and SYGVNS. The CDR3 has 11 amino acids. In DNA, the CDR3 is TGTGCCAGCAGTTTAGCGGCCGAGCAGTACTTC. Translating it yields CASSLAAEQYF.

The chain recombines TRBV5-1 with TRBJ2-5; perhaps TRBD1 as D (9 bases). Looked up from germline, CDR1 is SGHRS and CDR2 is YFSETQ. There are 21 residues in the CDR3. V was trimmed by 4 bases and J by 2 bases, leaving 33 bases between them. The CDR3 reads CASSVSGTGLGLAGPQETQYF. CDR3 DNA sequence: TGCGCCAGCAGCGTCTCCGGGACAGGGTTAGGGCTAGCGGGCCCTCAAGAGACCCAGTACTTC.

The chain employs TRBV6-6 and TRBJ2-5; 10 nucleotides agree with TRBD1. This CDR3 contains 16 residues. The V and J ends lost 5 bases and 4 bases, in that order; junction bases with no gene match: 10. The germline gives CDR1 MNHNY, CDR2 SVGAGI (reference sequence). For the CDR3, the DNA is TGTGCCAGCAGTCACACACGGGGACAGGGGAGAGAGACCCAGTACTTC. This sequence encodes CASSHTRGQGRETQYF.

This clone was counted a few times. J is TRBJ2-5 and V is TRBV5-1; D uncertain. The CDR3 is made up of 13 amino acids. V dropped 3 bases and J dropped 2 bases, with 8 bases sitting between them. Germline CDR1 SGHRS, CDR2 YFSETQ. CDR3 amino acids: CASSWPGQETQYF. The CDR3 nucleotides are TGCGCCAGCAGCTGGCCCGGACAAGAGACCCAGTACTTC.

The chain couples TRBV28 to TRBJ1-2; 9 bases match TRBD1. V lost 6 bases, J lost 6 bases, and 8 bases stayed unmatched. In germline, CDR1 is MDHEN, CDR2 SYDVKM. The CDR3 has 14 amino acids. The CDR3 DNA reads TGTGCCAGCAGACCCCCGAACAGGGGGCATGGCTACACCTTC. It codes for CASRPPNRGHGYTF.

This chain joins TRBV19 and TRBJ2-7; the match to TRBD1 covers 8 bases. The junction had 4 bases not matched to a gene; V was cut back by 3 bases and J by 0 bases. Germline-derived CDR1 and CDR2 are LNHDA and SQIVND (reference sequence). The CDR3 is 15 amino acids. CDR3 bases: TGTGCCAGTAGTATCTCCGGGACAGGCTCCTACGAGCAGTACTTC. The encoded protein is CASSISGTGSYEQYF.

The V gene is TRBV6-6, the J gene TRBJ2-7; D perhaps matches TRBD2 (6 bases). Germline lookup yields CDR1 MNHNY and CDR2 SVGAGI (reference sequence). This CDR3 spans 14 amino acids. V was trimmed by 5 bases and J by 2 bases, leaving 13 bases between them. The CDR3 loop is CASSQLGGAYEQYF. In DNA, the CDR3 is TGTGCCAGCAGTCAACTAGGAGGGGCCTACGAGCAGTACTTC.